This T cell receptor beta chain was identified during a study of cytomegalovirus exposure and HLA in healthy donors (dated by TCRdb to about 2017). As for the study more broadly: According to an earlier analysis of 587 of the donors, about 190 million T cells yielded roughly 110 million unique TCR beta sequences and about 280 Gb of sequence data. A later genetic analysis used genome-wide SNP genotypes for about 60% of the roughly 700 donors, treating that subset as a discovery cohort. In an earlier analysis of around 540 of the donors, high-throughput TCR beta sequencing was used to judge whether each TCR beta V gene segment behaved as functional or pseudogenic. The study aimed to test whether cataloging public T cell receptors could reveal signatures of past pathogen exposure. In addition to the first cohort of hundreds of subjects, a separate validation cohort of 130 or so different subjects was used. Among the roughly 390 genotyped donors, around 81% belonged to the genetic ancestry cluster associated with self-reported Caucasian donors. On average, about 240,000 unique TCR beta nucleotide sequences were sequenced per donor among a few hundred genotyped donors of the cohort, with about 19% of those sequences being non-productive. HLA typing covered class I and class II loci at four-digit resolution. In the later analysis, no new phenotypic data were used to find candidate immune exposures; instead, reliance was placed on TCR beta sequences and their occurrence across donors. Donor age, sex, ethnicity and CMV serostatus were collected together with the repertoire data. The number of donors typed differed by locus, with roughly 620-630 for A, B, C, DRB1 and DQB1, 522 for DQA1, over 600 for DPA1, and 400 to 490 for DPB1. To predict cytomegalovirus infection status, the study combined high-throughput TCR immunosequencing, statistical association of individual TCRs with disease status, and machine learning. A handful of DR-DQ haplotypes were treated as single units for association and clustering because of strong linkage in the cohort. Around 300 gigabases of sequencing data and roughly 90 million unique TCR sequences were included in an early release covering several hundred HLA-typed donors. The T cell repertoires of 666 subjects were profiled by immunosequencing and related to cytomegalovirus serostatus. A later analysis re-analyzed previously published TCR beta repertoires from roughly 690 donors and added high-resolution HLA genotyping to study TCR occurrence patterns. Every discovery cohort repertoire had been produced on one sequencing platform.

V is shortened by 3 bases, J by 3 bases, and the region joining them spans 14 bases. The germline V gene supplies CDR1 MNHNS and CDR2 SASEGT. From the cysteine up to the phenylalanine, the CDR3 has a length of 16 residues. The DNA shown is the 48-base CDR3, in frame from base 1. Receptor amplification or capture employed the immunoSEQ multiplex PCR assay. For the multiplex PCR, a mixture combining 60 forward primers for TCR Vbeta segments and 13 reverse primers for TCR Jbeta segments was used. The CDR3 region of rearranged TCR beta genes was amplified from genomic DNA with a multiplex PCR assay. Amplified TCR beta libraries were sequenced as 87-base-pair reads on the Illumina HiSeq System. The published analysis was carried out like this. In a later analysis, 80 million or so unique TCR beta chains were counted across the 666 repertoires, and some 10 million of these chains were shared by at least two donors. Raw reads were error-corrected and collapsed into unique sequences by a nearest-neighbor algorithm in which closely related sequences were merged to remove PCR and sequencing errors. CDR3 sequences were aligned to IMGT reference sequences to assign V, D and J gene segments. For a sequence to be retained, at least a six-nucleotide match to both a V gene segment and a J gene segment was required. A rearrangement was called productive if the CDR3 had no stop codons and remained in frame with V and J, and every other rearrangement was called non-productive. CDR3 was defined according to IMGT convention as the region running from the second conserved V-encoded cysteine to the conserved J-encoded phenylalanine. The earlier analysis of about 590 of the donors excluded sequences that lacked an unambiguous match to a single V gene segment. In an earlier analysis of some 590 of the donors, V segments were called functional above 56.7% productive rearrangements and were called segregating when the between-donor standard deviation exceeded 5%. A statistical classification framework was developed to diagnose cytomegalovirus status using the catalog of TCR beta chain sequences. In a later analysis, TCR nucleotide sequences were compared against IMGT/GENE-DB human TR gene sequences so that V and J genes could be assigned. In a later analysis, CDR3 sequences and most-parsimonious VDJ recombination scenarios were assigned using the TCRdist pipeline. In a later analysis, each TCR beta chain was defined by its CDR3 amino acid sequence together with its V-gene family, and reads lacking a unique V-gene family were excluded. In a later analysis, 450 to 600 highly shared, low-generation-probability nucleotide sequences were removed to address suspected cross-contamination and a sequencing artifact. For each public chain, a later analysis derived a clonal expansion index from normalized ranks of inferred template counts within each repertoire. A later analysis computed generation probabilities with a VDJ recombination model fitted to out-of-frame rearrangements, and checked the results against IGoR. In a later analysis, hypergeometric tests were used to score TCR-TCR, TCR-HLA and TCR-CMV co-occurrence, with a repertoire-size bias correction applied to TCR pairs. A later analysis estimated false discovery rates by permuting HLA or CMV assignments 20 times. In a later analysis, co-occurring TCRs were grouped using DBSCAN, with TCRdist sequence similarity added in when clustering inside HLA-allele-positive subsets. Repertoires with fewer than 30,000 or more than 120,000 public chains, plus five repertoires with anomalous nucleotide sharing, were excluded from co-occurrence clustering. The immuneACCESS repertoire file appears here via TCRdb, limited to in-frame rearrangements. These files lack a portion of the clones; in checked studies, under half of the deficit traces to unresolved V genes, and the cause of the others is not known. V, J and clone size are taken as reported in that table, and D and trimming were inferred from the DNA itself. The table of this sample itemizes just over 200,000 clones. The ten largest make up more than 0.95% of the sample.

The cohort was made up of under 800 healthy bone marrow donors. At the time of sampling, every cohort member was nominally healthy, though immune exposures that went unrecorded were likely present. The donor tested CMV seropositive and was one of the 289 seropositive cohort members. Each donor provided a peripheral blood sample, and peripheral blood mononuclear cells were used for TCR beta sequencing. Genomic DNA was extracted from the blood cell samples with the Qiagen DNeasy Blood Extraction Kit. On this clone itself: Its antigen target is currently unknown.

Results the study describes overall, beyond this receptor: Cytomegalovirus status was reported to be diagnosed by the classifier with high specificity and sensitivity in both the original and validation cohorts. Because HLA typing was unavailable for some donors at each locus, only the typed subset was used in association tests. Presence/absence analyses assumed roughly uniform sequencing depth across donors, an assumption that may not hold. A further reported finding was that TCR beta sequences accurately predicted the HLA-A and HLA-B alleles for most subjects in the first cohort. Strong co-occurrence of HLA alleles, especially DR and DQ, made assigning TCR associations to individual alleles difficult. The study gave a list of 150 to 200 TCR beta chains associated with cytomegalovirus. Linkage disequilibrium might explain the correlated functional status among segregating V segments, but an unknown experimental factor could not be excluded. The cohort was sequenced for TCR beta chains only, and without alpha or paired-chain data the features that could be detected were limited. In vitro tests confirmed that a few of the cytomegalovirus-associated TCR beta chains recognize cytomegalovirus antigens. A later analysis found that TCR association rates varied across HLA loci, with DRB1 alleles showing the most associated TCRs and HLA-C alleles the fewest. Because counts were too low, approximately 15 rarely observed V segments, including chromosome 9 orphons, were excluded from the earlier analysis of several hundred of the donors. In a later genetic analysis, a missense DCLRE1C variant was associated with V-gene and J-gene trimming of TCR beta chains, and the association was replicated in an independent cohort. A cluster of highly shared sequence variants was judged likely to be a technical artifact of the sequencing pipeline. A later analysis found that HLA-associated TCR beta chains were more clonally expanded and had lower generation probabilities than equally common non-associated chains. A later analysis found that most CMV-associated TCR beta chains appeared HLA-restricted, with HLA associations seemingly driven largely by CMV exposure. For the cohort, immune exposure information was limited to CMV serostatus. Most TCR sequences were seen in very few donors, while some public TCRs were found in many individuals. The authors suggested that the approach could potentially be extended to other disease states and immunological phenotypes. In a later analysis, some 17,000 TCR beta sequences were associated with specific HLA alleles at a false discovery rate of 0.05. Some IMGT-functional V segments, including TRBV6-2 and TRBV6-3, could not be distinguished by the 87-base-pair reads and were therefore excluded. In an earlier analysis of approximately 590 of the donors, most TCR beta V segments appeared in productive rearrangements about 87% or about 30% of the time, broadly matching IMGT annotations. Several of the top co-occurrence clusters appeared to be linked to parvovirus B19, influenza, CMV and Epstein-Barr virus, according to a later analysis. In a later genetic analysis, fewer N-insertions in productive TCRs were reported among donors in an Asian-associated ancestry cluster than the roughly 640-donor mean.

Sequencing used PBMCs. The chain is made from TRBV6-1 and TRBJ1-4; the best D guess is TRBD1, with 5 bases matching. The clonotype comes from a girl aged 2-10 years in good health and CMV-seropositive. Here the CDR3 is given as CASSDRWGVANEKLFF. The DNA reads TGTGCCAGCAGTGATCGATGGGGGGTAGCTAATGAAAAACTGTTTTTT.